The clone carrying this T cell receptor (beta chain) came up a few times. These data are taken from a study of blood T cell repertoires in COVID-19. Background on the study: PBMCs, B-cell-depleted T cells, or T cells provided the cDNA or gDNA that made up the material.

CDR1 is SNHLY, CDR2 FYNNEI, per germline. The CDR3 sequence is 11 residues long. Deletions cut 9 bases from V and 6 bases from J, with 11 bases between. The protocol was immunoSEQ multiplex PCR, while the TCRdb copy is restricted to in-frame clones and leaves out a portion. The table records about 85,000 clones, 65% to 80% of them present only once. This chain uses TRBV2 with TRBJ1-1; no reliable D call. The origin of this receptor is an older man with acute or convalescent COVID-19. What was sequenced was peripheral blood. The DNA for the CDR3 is TGTGCCAGTGGCAAAGTGGCTGAAGCTTTCTTT. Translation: CASGKVAEAFF.